The 2 T cell receptor beta chains presented below share a single source sample, sequenced in a study of control samples from healthy donors and cancer patients. Measured with immunoSEQ multiplex PCR; TCRdb has only the in-frame clones, and not every one. There are 100,000 to 150,000 clones in the sample; roughly nine tenths occur only once, and around 2% lies in the top ten. Sequenced: blood. All receptors come from a man in his late teens or twenties in good health.

This chain connects TRBV28 to TRBJ2-2; 9 bases are shared with TRBD2. The CDR3 is 15 residues long. Trimming took 8 bases from V and 1 from J; bases not matched to a gene: 5. The germline gives CDR1 MDHEN, CDR2 SYDVKM. The DNA of the CDR3 is TGTGCCAGCCGGGCTAGCGGGAAGAACACCGGGGAGCTGTTTTTT. Its protein product is CASRASGKNTGELFF.

The V gene is TRBV25-1, the J gene TRBJ1-1; TRBD1 aligns across 12 bases. The CDR3 spans 17 residues. The V and J ends lost 6 bases and 1 base, in that order; junction bases with no gene match: 9. CDR1 MGHDK and CDR2 SYGVNS come from the germline V gene. CDR3 bases: TGTGCCAGCAGCCCCGATGGGACAGGGGGCTGGAACACTGAAGCTTTCTTT. Its translation: CASSPDGTGGWNTEAFF.